Sequencing of this T cell receptor beta chain was carried out in a study of T cell changes during pregnancy in multiple sclerosis. This clone was seen only once. Sequencing was performed with immunoSEQ multiplex PCR; in TCRdb, only in-frame clones are kept and a portion is missing. The top ten hold approximately 0.27% of the sample, which has 50,000 or so clones, 80% to 95% seen once. The sequence derives from a female donor with multiple sclerosis, enrolled in a pregnancy study. Here the sequenced sample was CD4+ T cells from peripheral blood mononuclear cells, taken in the second trimester of pregnancy.

The CDR3 DNA follows: TGTGCCAGCAGCTTGGAAAAAGGGACAGGAGTTTACAATGAGCAGTTCTTC. Residues: CASSLEKGTGVYNEQFF. The rearrangement joins TRBV5-8 to TRBJ2-1, with TRBD1 matching 8 bases. The CDR3 runs 17 residues. Losses at the gene ends were 0 bases for V and 4 bases for J; bases not matched to a gene: 9. Germline CDR1 is SGHTS and CDR2 is YDEGEE. Filled out from reference TRBV5-8 and TRBJ2-1, the complete variable domain reads EAGVTQSPTHLIKTRGQQATLRCSPISGHTSVYWYQQALGLGLQFLLWYDEGEERNRGNFPPRFSGRQFPNYSSELNVNALELEDSALYLCASSLEKGTGVYNEQFFGPGTRLTVL.